A single sample is the source of the 27 T cell receptor beta chains below, sequenced in a study of T cell responses to AZD1222 COVID-19 vaccine. Produced via immunoSEQ multiplex PCR; TCRdb's table is partial and in-frame only. The data hold about 120,000 clones, with roughly 88% observed a single time. The material sequenced was peripheral blood, taken on day 0 of AZD1222 vaccination. The receptors come from an adult in good health.

This clone was observed a single time. The J gene is TRBJ1-4, the V gene TRBV7-9; maybe TRBD1 (5 bases). Trimming took 5 bases from V and 5 from J, leaving 12 bases between them. Germline V lookup: CDR1 SEHNR, CDR2 FQNEAQ (reference sequence). This CDR3 has 14 residues. CDR3 bases: TGTGCCAGCAGCCTTGGGACGGTAAATGAAAAACTGTTTTTT. It translates to CASSLGTVNEKLFF.

J is TRBJ1-2 and V is TRBV18; a weak D match, TRBD1 (5 bases). V lost 3 bases to trimming and J lost 4 bases, with 9 bases between them. The CDR3 contains 13 residues. Germline values: CDR1 KGHSH, CDR2 LQKENI. The CDR3 DNA reads TGTGCCAGCTCACCGGACAAGTCCTATGGCTACACCTTC. It codes for CASSPDKSYGYTF.

In this sample, this clone turned up a few times. The chain couples TRBV9 to TRBJ1-2, with D possibly TRBD1 on 6 matching bases. Per the germline V gene, CDR1 is SGDLS and CDR2 is YYNGEE. V lost 0 bases, J lost 4 bases, and 10 bases lay in between. The CDR3 totals 14 residues. The CDR3 sequence: CASSVDGRGYGYTF. The CDR3 DNA reads as TGTGCCAGCAGCGTAGACGGCAGGGGCTATGGCTACACCTTC.

This rearrangement joins TRBV19 to TRBJ1-1; D is possibly TRBD1 (6 bases). Trimming took off 5 bases at V and 1 base at J, with 20 bases between the two ends. Looked up from germline, CDR1 is LNHDA and CDR2 is SQIVND (reference sequence). This CDR3 comprises 17 residues. The CDR3 sequence: CASSPNLGTFPNTEAFF. The DNA of the CDR3 is TGTGCCAGTAGTCCCAACCTAGGGACATTCCCGAACACTGAAGCTTTCTTT.

The V gene is TRBV6-4, the J gene TRBJ2-2; tentatively, D is TRBD1 (5 bases). The CDR3 covers 13 residues. Trimming shortened V by 3 bases and J by 4 bases, and 6 bases separated the two germline ends. Germline loops: CDR1 MRHNA, CDR2 SNTAGT. CDR3 coding DNA: TGTGCCAGCAGTGAGACAGCCACCGGGGAGCTGTTTTTT. It encodes CASSETATGELFF.

The rearrangement joins TRBV2 to TRBJ1-1, with D possibly being TRBD1 (5 bases). The CDR3 is made up of 13 amino acids. CDR1 and CDR2 from the germline V gene are SNHLY and FYNNEI. The V gene lost 4 bases and the J gene lost 1 base, with 7 bases spanning the gap. CDR3 DNA: TGTGCCAGCAGTGTAGGGGAGAACACTGAAGCTTTCTTT. Amino acids: CASSVGENTEAFF.

CDR3 sequence (DNA): TGTGCCAGCAGCCCAGTAGGGCCGACGAATGAGCAGTTCTTC. Translation gives CASSPVGPTNEQFF. V is TRBV7-9 and J is TRBJ2-1; D unresolved. This CDR3 has 14 residues. The V gene's germline CDR1 is SEHNR and CDR2 FQNEAQ (reference sequence). The ends were cut back, 5 bases at V and 7 bases at J, with 15 bases in the middle.

This chain links TRBV5-1 with TRBJ1-6; 8 bases line up with TRBD1. Germline CDR1 and CDR2: SGHRS and YFSETQ. V was pared by 3 bases and J by 2 bases, with 16 bases of the junction left unmatched. CDR3 length equals 20 residues. CDR3: CASSSLSLGGQGPYNSPLHF. The DNA for the CDR3 is TGCGCCAGCAGCTCCCTCTCTCTAGGAGGACAGGGCCCCTATAATTCACCCCTCCACTTT.

The chain is built from TRBV4-1 and TRBJ2-6; unclear D gene. Trimming pared 1 base from V and 0 bases from J, leaving 7 bases between. The CDR3 is made up of 16 amino acids. Germline lookup yields CDR1 MGHRA and CDR2 YSYEKL. CDR3 in amino acids: CASSQGSHSGANVLTF. The CDR3 nucleotides are TGCGCCAGCAGCCAAGGAAGTCACTCTGGGGCCAACGTCCTGACTTTC.

V usage is TRBV3-1 (or the pseudogene TRBV3-2) and J usage is TRBJ2-4, with 10 bases matching TRBD2. Germline assignment: CDR1 LGHDT and CDR2 YNNKEL (reference sequence). The CDR3 runs 19 residues. V trimming: 1 base; J trimming: 2 bases; junction bases outside the gene matches: 11. CDR3 protein: CASSQGQRGGLGSKNIQYF. The CDR3 DNA reads TGTGCCAGCAGCCAAGGGCAGCGGGGGGGCCTGGGATCCAAAAACATTCAGTACTTC.

The rearrangement joins TRBV5-4 to TRBJ1-1; D not resolved. V was trimmed by 4 bases and J by 0 bases, leaving 10 bases between them. CDR1 SGHNT and CDR2 YYREEE come from the germline V gene (reference sequence). This CDR3 region has 14 residues. The CDR3 DNA reads TGTGCCAGCAGCCAGAGTCAGATGAACACTGAAGCTTTCTTT. Translated, it gives CASSQSQMNTEAFF.

This clone was found many times. The chain links TRBV12-3 or TRBV12-4 to TRBJ1-1; D gene uncertain. This CDR3 contains 13 residues. V gave up 3 bases and J gave up 1 base, with 6 bases separating them. The CDR3 nucleotides are TGTGCCAGCAGTTTGGAAGGGAACACTGAAGCTTTCTTT. Its translation: CASSLEGNTEAFF.

This chain links TRBV9 with TRBJ1-4, with D hard to call. CDR3 size: 14 residues. In germline, CDR1 is SGDLS, CDR2 YYNGEE. With 5 bases removed from V and 1 base from J, the gap between germline ends came to 9 bases. The CDR3 sequence is CASSSGRTNEKLFF. Written as DNA, the CDR3 is TGTGCCAGCAGTTCAGGCCGAACTAATGAAAAACTGTTTTTT.

V gene TRBV2 combines with J gene TRBJ1-1; TRBD1 is a possible D gene (5 bases). Trimming took off 6 bases at V and 7 bases at J, with 15 bases between the two ends. Germline V gives CDR1 SNHLY, CDR2 FYNNEI. CDR3 length: 13 amino acids. The CDR3 region has the DNA TGTGCCAGCAGACTCGATGGGACGGTTGAAGCTTTCTTT. Translating gives CASRLDGTVEAFF.

This rearrangement joins TRBV5-1 to TRBJ2-1; TRBD1 might be the D (6 bases). Germline V gene data show CDR1 as SGHRS and CDR2 as YFSETQ. The CDR3 is 17 amino acids. Trimming left V 4 bases short and J 5 bases short, with 22 bases between. The CDR3 DNA is TGCGCCAGCAGCCGCGGCTCCGGGACAATATCTAACAATGAGCAGTTCTTC. Translated: CASSRGSGTISNNEQFF.

This rearrangement joins TRBV6-2 or TRBV6-3 to TRBJ2-7; no firm D call. Germline CDR1 is MNHEY and CDR2 is SVGEGT. The CDR3 is 11 amino acids. The V end was cut by 4 bases, the J end by 6 bases, with 7 bases between. In nucleotides, the CDR3 is TGTGCCAGCAGTTCTCCCGGCGAGCAGTACTTC. Encoded protein: CASSSPGEQYF.

The gene calls are TRBV20-1 and TRBJ1-2; D is unresolved. The CDR3 consists of 11 residues. V gave up 2 bases and J gave up 4 bases, with 5 bases separating them. Germline loops: CDR1 DFQATT, CDR2 SNEGSKA (reference sequence). As DNA, the CDR3 is TGCAGTGCTAGACAGGTCTATGGCTACACCTTC. Translated, it gives CSARQVYGYTF.

The chain uses TRBV18 and TRBJ2-6, with 8 bases matching TRBD2. V gave up 6 bases and J gave up 3 bases; unmatched junction bases: 13. The germline V gene encodes CDR1 KGHSH and CDR2 LQKENI. The CDR3 covers 18 residues. CDR3 protein: CASSGGGMSARGANVLTF. DNA of the CDR3: TGTGCCAGCTCTGGCGGGGGGATGTCCGCACGTGGGGCCAACGTCCTGACTTTC.

The chain carries TRBV10-3 and TRBJ2-3, with 9 positions matching TRBD2. Germline V lookup: CDR1 ENHRY, CDR2 SYGVKD. V shed 5 bases and J 6 bases; nucleotides not matched to a gene: 3. The CDR3 runs to 13 residues. The CDR3 DNA follows: TGTGCCATCAGTCCCCTAGCGGGGGATACGCAGTATTTT. Amino acids: CAISPLAGDTQYF.

CDR3 region: CAWGDREFYGYTF. The CDR3 DNA sequence: TGTGCCTGGGGGGACAGGGAATTTTATGGCTACACCTTC. The rearrangement links TRBV30 to TRBJ1-2; TRBD1 matches at 9 bases. The CDR3 runs to 13 residues. Germline trimming cut 5 bases from V and 5 bases from J; bases unmatched to any gene: 6. CDR1 is GTSNPN and CDR2 is SVGIG in the germline V gene (reference sequence).

J is TRBJ1-5 and V is TRBV6-5, with a weak D call TRBD1 (5 bases). V lost 7 bases and J 2 bases, leaving 15 bases between the germline ends. CDR1 is MNHEY and CDR2 is SVGAGI in the germline V gene. The CDR3 is 15 amino acids. CDR3 loop: CASTPAGAGNQPQHF. The CDR3 DNA reads as TGTGCCAGCACCCCCGCCGGGGCCGGCAATCAGCCCCAGCATTTT.

This chain uses TRBV27 with TRBJ1-4; D is perhaps TRBD1 (5 bases). The length of the CDR3 is 15 residues. The V gene lost 2 bases and the J gene lost 12 bases, with 19 bases spanning the gap. Germline-derived CDR1 and CDR2 are MNHEY and SMNVEV (reference sequence). The CDR3 nucleotides read TGTGCCAGCAGTTTAAGCCCCCTCGGGGCCGGAGAACTGTTTTTT. Residues: CASSLSPLGAGELFF.

This clone was observed a few times. J is TRBJ2-7 and V is TRBV27, with D possibly being TRBD2 (5 bases). The CDR3 length is 15 residues. V shed 6 bases and J shed 5 bases, with 20 bases lying between them. In germline, CDR1 is MNHEY, CDR2 SMNVEV (reference sequence). Here the CDR3 reads CASSPMGPGADEQYF. The DNA of the CDR3 is TGTGCCAGCAGCCCCATGGGCCCTGGAGCGGACGAGCAGTACTTC.

The chain recombines TRBV25-1 with TRBJ1-1, with 8 nucleotides matching TRBD1. This CDR3 is 13 amino acids long. Germline V gives CDR1 MGHDK, CDR2 SYGVNS. Losses at the gene ends were 6 bases for V and 3 bases for J; bases not matched to a gene: 3. The chain's CDR3 is CASRGQGYTEAFF. DNA of the CDR3: TGTGCCAGCAGAGGACAGGGTTACACTGAAGCTTTCTTT.

CDR3 in amino acids: CASIRVPGANVLTF. CDR3 coding DNA: TGTGCCAGCATCCGGGTACCCGGGGCCAACGTCCTGACTTTC. J is TRBJ2-6 and V is TRBV7-9; D is ambiguous. Germline loops: CDR1 SEHNR, CDR2 FQNEAQ (reference sequence). This CDR3 region has 14 residues. V was clipped by 7 bases and J by 4 bases, with 11 bases between them. Drawing the rest from reference TRBV7-9 and TRBJ2-6, the complete variable domain is DTGVSQNPRHKITKRGQNVTFRCDPISEHNRLYWYRQTLGQGPEFLTYFQNEAQLEKSRLLSDRFSAERPKGSFSTLEIQRTEQGDSAMYLCASIRVPGANVLTFGAGSRLTVL.

The chain combines TRBV25-1 with TRBJ1-6; tentative D call: TRBD1 (5 bases). The CDR3 totals 15 residues. Germline V CDR1 and CDR2: MGHDK, SYGVNS. The ends were cut back, 3 bases at V and 9 bases at J, with 15 bases in the middle. CDR3 residues: CASSEFGGDGSPLHF. In nucleotides, the CDR3 is TGTGCCAGCAGTGAGTTTGGGGGAGACGGTTCACCCCTCCACTTT.

This chain uses TRBV2 with TRBJ1-5; possibly TRBD1 for D (6 bases). The V end was cut by 0 bases, the J end by 1 base, with 13 bases between. Germline CDR1 is SNHLY and CDR2 is FYNNEI. The CDR3 has 17 amino acids. The CDR3 reads CASSEARGGRSNQPQHF. Here the CDR3 DNA reads TGTGCCAGCAGTGAAGCGCGAGGGGGTCGGAGCAATCAGCCCCAGCATTTT.